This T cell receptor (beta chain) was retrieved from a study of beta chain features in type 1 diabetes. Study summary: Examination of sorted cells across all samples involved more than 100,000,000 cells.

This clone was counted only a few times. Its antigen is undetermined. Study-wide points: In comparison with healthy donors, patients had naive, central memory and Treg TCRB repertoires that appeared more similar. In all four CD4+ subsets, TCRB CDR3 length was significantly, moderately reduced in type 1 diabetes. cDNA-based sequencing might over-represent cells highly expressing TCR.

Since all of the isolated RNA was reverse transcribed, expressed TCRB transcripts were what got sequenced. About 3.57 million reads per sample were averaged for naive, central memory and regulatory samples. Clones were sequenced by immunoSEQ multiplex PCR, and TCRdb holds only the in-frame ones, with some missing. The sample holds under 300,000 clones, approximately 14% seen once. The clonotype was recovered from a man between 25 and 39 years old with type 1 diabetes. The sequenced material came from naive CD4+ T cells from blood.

CDR3 sequence (DNA): TGTGCCAGCAGGGGACAGGGTTACGAGCAGTACTTC. Its protein is CASRGQGYEQYF. This sequence joins TRBV6-5 and TRBJ2-7, with 9 bases identical to TRBD1. Germline V gives CDR1 MNHEY, CDR2 SVGAGI. There are 12 residues in the CDR3. J lost 4 bases, V lost 6 bases, and 1 base had no gene match.